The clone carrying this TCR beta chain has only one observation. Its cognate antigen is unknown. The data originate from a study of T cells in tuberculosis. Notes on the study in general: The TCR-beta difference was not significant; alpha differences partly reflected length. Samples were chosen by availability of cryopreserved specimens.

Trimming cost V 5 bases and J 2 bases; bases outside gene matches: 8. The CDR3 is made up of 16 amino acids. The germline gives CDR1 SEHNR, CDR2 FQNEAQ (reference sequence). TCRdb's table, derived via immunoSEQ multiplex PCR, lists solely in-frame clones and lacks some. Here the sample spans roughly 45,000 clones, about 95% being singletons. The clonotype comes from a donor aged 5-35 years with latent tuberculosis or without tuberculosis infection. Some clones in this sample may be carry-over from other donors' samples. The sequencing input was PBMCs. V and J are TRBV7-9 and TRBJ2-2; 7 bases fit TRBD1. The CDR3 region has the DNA TGTGCCAGCAGCAAGACAGGGCCCTTAAACACCGGGGAGCTGTTTTTT. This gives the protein CASSKTGPLNTGELFF.